This T cell receptor (beta chain) was recovered during a study of blood T cell repertoires in COVID-19. In the study overall: Collection of acute and convalescent COVID-19 samples took place in the United States, Italy and Spain. PBMCs, B-cell-depleted T cells, or T cells provided the cDNA or gDNA that made up the material.

A single count supports this clone. Repertoires were generated with immunoSEQ multiplex PCR, while TCRdb's copy carries only in-frame clones and drops some. The repertoire holds roughly 300,000 clones, with roughly 90% as singletons. Cohort 3 donors were reported recovered after two negative PCRs, clearance, or symptom resolution. Germline assignment: CDR1 SGHAT and CDR2 FQNNGV. The CDR3 covers 14 residues. V lost 1 base and J lost 4, with 10 bases in between. V and J are TRBV11-2 and TRBJ1-1; D unclear. Sample: PBMCs or T cells enriched from blood (not recorded which). This clonotype was sampled from a woman in her twenties or thirties who had recovered from COVID-19. The CDR3 DNA reads TGTGCCAGCAGCTTAGTTTTAGGGAGCACTGAAGCTTTCTTT. Translated, it gives CASSLVLGSTEAFF.